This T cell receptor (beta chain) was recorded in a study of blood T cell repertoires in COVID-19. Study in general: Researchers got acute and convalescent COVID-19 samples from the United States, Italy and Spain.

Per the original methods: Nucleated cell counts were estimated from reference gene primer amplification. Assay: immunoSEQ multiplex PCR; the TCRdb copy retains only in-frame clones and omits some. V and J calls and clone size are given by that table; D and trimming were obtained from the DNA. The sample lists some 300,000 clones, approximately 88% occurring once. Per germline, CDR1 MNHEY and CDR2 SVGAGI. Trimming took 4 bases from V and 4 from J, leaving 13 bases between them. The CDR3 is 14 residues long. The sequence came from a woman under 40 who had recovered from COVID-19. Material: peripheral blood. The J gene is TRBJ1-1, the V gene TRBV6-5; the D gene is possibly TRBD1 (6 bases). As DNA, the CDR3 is TGTGCCAGCAGTTTTTCGGACAGCGGCACTGAAGCTTTCTTT. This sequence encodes CASSFSDSGTEAFF.